The sequence of this TCR beta chain was determined in a study of blood T cell repertoires in COVID-19. The overall study: Nucleic acid was either cDNA or gDNA, and it came from T cells, B-cell-depleted T cells, or PBMCs.

The CDR3 covers 16 residues. Unmatched junction bases numbered 9, after V lost 0 bases and J lost 7 bases. In germline, CDR1 is MNHEY, CDR2 SMNVEV (reference sequence). Data came from immunoSEQ multiplex PCR; TCRdb stores just in-frame clones and leaves some out. Here the sample spans about 400,000 clones, about 88% being singletons. Sequenced material: PBMCs or T cells enriched from blood (not recorded which). This clonotype was sampled from a woman aged 30 to 39 who had recovered from COVID-19. The chain carries TRBV27 and TRBJ2-1; 7 nucleotides match TRBD2. Written as DNA, the CDR3 is TGTGCCAGCAGTTTATCGCCGGGGGGACTTCGAAATGAGCAGTTCTTC. As protein: CASSLSPGGLRNEQFF.